The 18 T cell receptor beta chains listed next were all sequenced from one sample in a study of cytomegalovirus exposure and HLA in healthy donors. The PCR was carried out with 60 Vbeta primers and 13 Jbeta primers. Some clones are missing from TCRdb's copy, which holds only in-frame ones; the method was immunoSEQ multiplex PCR. This table holds over 80,000 clones, about four fifths found once. The material sequenced was PBMCs. The receptors were sampled from a woman aged 40-49 years in good health and CMV-seronegative.

The genes are TRBV9 and TRBJ2-5, with 9 bases fitting TRBD1. The V segment lost 4 bases and the J segment 4 bases; nucleotides outside the gene matches: 8. CDR1 is SGDLS, CDR2 YYNGEE, per germline. The CDR3 consists of 15 residues. This CDR3 reads CASSPGQGRAETQYF. In nucleotides, the CDR3 is TGTGCCAGCAGCCCGGGACAGGGACGGGCAGAGACCCAGTACTTC.

The chain carries TRBV7-8 and TRBJ1-1, with a weak D call TRBD1 (5 bases). This CDR3 has 11 residues. Trimming took 7 bases from V and 5 from J, leaving 8 bases between them. Germline V gene lookup returns CDR1 SGHVS and CDR2 FQNEAQ. In DNA form, the CDR3 reads TGTGCCAGCACCGACAGAACTGAAGCTTTCTTT. This codes for CASTDRTEAFF.

The chain is built from TRBV5-1 and TRBJ1-4; D gene ambiguous. This CDR3 has 16 amino acids. Germline assignment: CDR1 SGHRS and CDR2 YFSETQ. The V end lost 0 bases, the J end lost 0 bases, and 9 bases lay between the germline ends. CDR3 DNA: TGCGCCAGCAGCTTGGCGGGAAGTGCAACTAATGAAAAACTGTTTTTT. It encodes CASSLAGSATNEKLFF.

The chain couples TRBV19 to TRBJ2-5; TRBD1 agrees at 8 bases. Looked up from germline, CDR1 is LNHDA and CDR2 is SQIVND (reference sequence). CDR3 length: 11 amino acids. The ends lost 10 bases at V and 5 bases at J; junction bases unmatched: 3. CDR3 loop: CATRTGETQYF. CDR3 bases: TGTGCCACCAGGACAGGGGAGACCCAGTACTTC.

The J gene is TRBJ2-3, the V gene TRBV7-9, with D maybe TRBD2 (5 bases). The CDR3 loop spans 18 amino acids. CDR1 and CDR2 from the germline V gene are SEHNR and FQNEAQ (reference sequence). V was shortened by 5 bases and J by 2 bases, with 23 bases between the two germline ends. The CDR3 bases are TGTGCCAGCAGCCCTCAATCCCTAGTAGCGCCCATCACAGATACGCAGTATTTT. It codes for CASSPQSLVAPITDTQYF.

This chain uses TRBV28 with TRBJ2-2; D is ambiguous. V dropped 3 bases and J dropped 1 base, with 9 bases sitting between them. Germline loops: CDR1 MDHEN, CDR2 SYDVKM. There are 15 residues in the CDR3. The CDR3 is CASSFVAENTGELFF. The DNA of the CDR3 is TGTGCCAGCAGTTTCGTGGCAGAGAACACCGGGGAGCTGTTTTTT.

This rearrangement joins TRBV11-1 to TRBJ2-1; D might be TRBD2 (6 bases). The ends were cut back, 5 bases at V and 1 base at J, with 12 bases in the middle. Germline CDR1 reads SGHAT; CDR2 reads FQDESV (reference sequence). CDR3 length: 15 residues. The CDR3 spells CASSRTGESYNEQFF. The CDR3 DNA follows: TGTGCCAGCAGCCGTACGGGAGAGTCCTACAATGAGCAGTTCTTC.

V is TRBV6-1 and J is TRBJ2-1; a possible D gene is TRBD2 (5 bases). The V gene's germline CDR1 is MNHNS and CDR2 SASEGT. This CDR3 region has 16 residues. V was pared by 2 bases and J by 1 base, with 12 bases between. The CDR3 region has the DNA TGTGCCAGCAGTGAATATCGGACTTCTTCCTACAATGAGCAGTTCTTC. Protein sequence: CASSEYRTSSYNEQFF.

V and J are TRBV5-1 and TRBJ2-7, with 10 bases identical to TRBD1. The CDR3 has 13 residues. Germline assignment: CDR1 SGHRS and CDR2 YFSETQ. Trimming took 7 bases from V and 5 from J; bases not matched to a gene: 6. The CDR3, as DNA: TGCGCCAGCGCTCAGGGACAGGGGAACGAGCAGTACTTC. This encodes CASAQGQGNEQYF.

This sequence joins TRBV2 and TRBJ2-1; 10 positions match TRBD2. Germline V gene sequence: CDR1 SNHLY, CDR2 FYNNEI. The junction had 8 bases not matched to a gene; V was cut back by 5 bases and J by 7 bases. This CDR3 contains 15 residues. CDR3 sequence: CASSSGRALGNEQFF. The CDR3 region has the DNA TGTGCCAGCAGTAGCGGGAGGGCCTTGGGGAATGAGCAGTTCTTC.

This clone came up a few times. The chain couples TRBV5-6 to TRBJ2-3; D is unclear. The CDR3 spans 14 residues. From germline, CDR1 is SGHDT and CDR2 YYEEEE. Trimming cost V 2 bases and J 5 bases, with 12 bases left between them. CDR3 nucleotide sequence: TGTGCCAGCAGCTTACGTGGTCCAGGAGATACGCAGTATTTT. Its translation: CASSLRGPGDTQYF.

In this sample, this clone turned up once. This chain links TRBV19 with TRBJ1-1, with a tentative D call TRBD1 (6 bases). In germline, CDR1 is LNHDA, CDR2 SQIVND (reference sequence). Trimming removed 4 bases at V and 5 bases at J, with 11 bases between. The CDR3 sequence is 13 residues long. The CDR3 region is CASSTSGQTEAFF. The CDR3 DNA is TGTGCCAGTAGTACGTCCGGACAGACTGAAGCTTTCTTT.

This clone occurred a few times. The chain is built from TRBV28 and TRBJ1-5, with a tentative D call TRBD1 (6 bases). Trimming stripped 3 bases from V and 7 bases from J, with 13 bases between. Looked up from germline, CDR1 is MDHEN and CDR2 is SYDVKM. The CDR3 is made up of 14 amino acids. CDR3 amino acids: CASSLPQGWQPQHF. In DNA form, the CDR3 reads TGTGCCAGCAGTTTGCCGCAGGGGTGGCAGCCCCAGCATTTT.

The rearrangement joins TRBV6-1 to TRBJ2-1; 10 positions agree with TRBD2. CDR1 MNHNS and CDR2 SASEGT come from the germline V gene. The CDR3 covers 14 residues. V gave up 6 bases and J gave up 9 bases; unmatched junction bases: 8. The CDR3 region has the DNA TGTGCCAGCAGCCTAGCGGGAGTGACGGGTGAGCAGTTCTTC. It yields the protein CASSLAGVTGEQFF.

The chain uses TRBV11-3 and TRBJ2-2, with D tentatively TRBD2 (6 bases). V lost 4 bases and J 6 bases, leaving 18 bases between the germline ends. The germline V gene encodes CDR1 SGHNT and CDR2 YENEEA. This CDR3 is 16 amino acids long. The CDR3 sequence is CASSSTIFGGSGELFF. The DNA for the CDR3 is TGTGCCAGCAGCTCTACTATATTTGGAGGGTCCGGGGAGCTGTTTTTT.

This chain connects TRBV28 to TRBJ2-1, with 7 bases that match TRBD1. The CDR3 runs 16 residues. The V gene end was trimmed by 6 bases and the J gene end by 0 bases; junction bases not matched to a gene: 8. The V gene's germline CDR1 is MDHEN and CDR2 SYDVKM. The CDR3 sequence is CASSRRTGSSYNEQFF. In DNA, the CDR3 is TGTGCCAGCAGCCGACGGACAGGAAGCTCCTACAATGAGCAGTTCTTC.

The chain carries TRBV9 and TRBJ1-2, with 11 bases fitting TRBD1. Germline CDR1 SGDLS, CDR2 YYNGEE. The CDR3 is made up of 16 amino acids. V was clipped by 4 bases and J by 7 bases; unmatched bases: 12. The CDR3 coding sequence is TGTGCCAGCAGCACCCGGACAGGGGGCGGAAGAAGTGGCTACACCTTC. Its protein is CASSTRTGGGRSGYTF. The variable domain in full, completed from reference TRBV9 and TRBJ1-2, reads DSGVTQTPKHLITATGQRVTLRCSPRSGDLSVYWYQQSLDQGLQFLIQYYNGEERAKGNILERFSAQQFPDLHSELNLSSLELGDSALYFCASSTRTGGGRSGYTFGSGTRLTVV.

The chain is built from TRBV6-1 and TRBJ2-5; D is unclear. From germline, CDR1 is MNHNS and CDR2 SASEGT. CDR3 length: 15 amino acids. The V end lost 2 bases, the J end lost 0 bases, and 10 bases lay between the germline ends. CDR3 nucleotides: TGTGCCAGCAGTGAAAGTTCTACCTACCAAGAGACCCAGTACTTC. This sequence encodes CASSESSTYQETQYF.